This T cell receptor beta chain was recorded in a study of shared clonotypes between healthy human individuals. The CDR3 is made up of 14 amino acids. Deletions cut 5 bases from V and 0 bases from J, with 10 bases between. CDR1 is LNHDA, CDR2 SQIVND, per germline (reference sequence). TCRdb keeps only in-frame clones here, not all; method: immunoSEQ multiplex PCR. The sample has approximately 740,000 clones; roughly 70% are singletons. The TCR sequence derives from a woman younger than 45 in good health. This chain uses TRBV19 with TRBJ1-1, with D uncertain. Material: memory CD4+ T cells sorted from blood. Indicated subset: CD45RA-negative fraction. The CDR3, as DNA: TGTGCCAGTAGTGGGAGGACTTTGAACACTGAAGCTTTCTTT. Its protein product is CASSGRTLNTEAFF.